The table lists the clone carrying this T cell receptor beta chain with a few counts. This sample was taken from a study of PD-L1 blockade in urothelial cancer. Across the whole study: Men with urothelial cancer arising in the bladder made up about 85% of the roughly 29 patients. Researchers found blood samples held a median of about 130,000 T cells. Blood was analyzed 3 weeks (second dose) and 6 weeks after treatment start.

Into every PCR, synthetic TCR analog templates were spiked. Generated by immunoSEQ multiplex PCR, the TCRdb table keeps only in-frame clones and is missing some. The sample has about 88,000 clones; approximately 91% are singletons. The sequence was collected from a man aged 55-75 years with urothelial cancer. This material consisted of PBMCs, taken around atezolizumab (anti-PD-L1) treatment.

This chain's CDR3 is CASSQERQGLGTEAFF. The CDR3 coding sequence is TGCGCCAGCAGCCAAGAGCGACAGGGGTTAGGCACTGAAGCTTTCTTT. The rearrangement links TRBV4-1 to TRBJ1-1, with 8 nucleotides matching TRBD1. The CDR3 runs to 16 residues. Trimming cost V 0 bases and J 4 bases; bases outside gene matches: 7. The germline gives CDR1 MGHRA, CDR2 YSYEKL.